This paragraph covers one T cell receptor (beta chain) sequence. Its antigen is currently unknown. These data are taken from a study of shared clonotypes between healthy human individuals. Whole-study context: Each donor had three CD4 naive, three CD4 memory, two CD8 naive and one CD8 memory plate. Study-wide findings and caveats: Naive subsets, compared against memory subsets, generally had larger estimated richness values. Of the naive CD4 clonotypes, around 4.9% were shared across a handful of donors.

The authors distributed each subset's genomic DNA evenly over several immunoSEQ plates. The table came from immunoSEQ multiplex PCR; TCRdb's copy has only in-frame clones and leaves some out. This sample has some 1,900,000 clones; just under 95% occur once, and the top ten carry 0.95% to 1.5%. Positive CCR7 selection of CD45RO-negative cells yielded the naive CD8 cells, and terminally differentiated effector memory CD45RA+ cells were excluded. V shed 6 bases and J 6 bases; nucleotides not matched to a gene: 6. This CDR3 has 13 amino acids. CDR1 and CDR2 from the germline V gene are SGHDT and YYEEEE. This clonotype originated in a man younger than 35 in good health. The chain links TRBV5-6 to TRBJ2-3, with TRBD2 matching over 8 bases. The sample was naive CD8+ T cells sorted from blood. The CDR3 reads CASNGGAGDTQYF. The CDR3 DNA reads TGTGCCAGCAACGGGGGGGCCGGTGATACGCAGTATTTT.